This TCR beta chain was captured by sequencing in a study of human T cells and chemical hapten exposure. Study-level information: The patch tests put 0.01% DPC on the skin of the upper back and were read 6 days later.

In its sample, this clonotype was seen a few times. Antigen specificity is unknown. CDR3 length: 10 amino acids. In germline, CDR1 is SNHLY, CDR2 FYNNEI. Trimming removed 9 bases from V and 8 bases from J; junction bases left unmatched: 2. Time point described: pre-sensitization, week 0. Treatment indicated: therapeutic diphenylcyclopropenone sensitization with weekly scalp DPC. Study-level results: In comparison with controls, expanded TCRs gave rise to a significantly larger number of large CDR3 similarity clusters.

TCRdb ran MiXCR on the RACE reads and lists one entry per CDR3 protein. The table shows roughly 100,000 distinct CDR3 sequences, with less than 15% occurring only once. This sequence was found in a woman aged 45-59 years with alopecia areata. Some clones in this sample may be carry-over from other donors' samples. The V and J genes are TRBV2 and TRBJ1-1; 8 bases are shared with TRBD1. The sequencing used whole blood, collected in connection with sensitization to the hapten diphenylcyclopropenone (DPC). The CDR3 reads CARRTGEAFF. In DNA, the CDR3 is TGTGCCAGGCGGACAGGGGAAGCTTTCTTT.